Listed here are 27 T cell receptor beta chains from one sample, sequenced in a study of post-analysis software for immune sequencing data. Sequencing libraries made from TCR beta cDNA carried unique molecular identifiers. Each CDR3 protein gets one entry after TCRdb re-called the PCR reads with MiXCR. The table shows 450,000 to 700,000 distinct CDR3 sequences, with 40% to 50% occurring only once. Their antigen targets remain unknown. Regarding the study as a whole: Controls showed lower frequencies than patients for five or six TRBV segments, and TRBV5-6, TRBV5-1 and TRBV20-1 were among these.

Sequenced material: blood. The receptors shown here come from a girl aged 10 to 17 with multiple sclerosis.

This clonotype came up once. The V and J genes are TRBV7-6 and TRBJ2-7; 7 bases agree with TRBD1. This CDR3 is built from 17 residues. Germline CDR1 is SGHVS and CDR2 is FNYEAQ. Trimming removed 1 base from V and 2 bases from J; junction bases left unmatched: 11. For the CDR3, the DNA is TGTGCCAGCAGCTTAGGTATACAGGGGTCCAGACCCTACGAGCAGTACTTC. Protein: CASSLGIQGSRPYEQYF.

The chain combines TRBV20-1 with TRBJ1-2; no definite D call. The CDR3 is 14 residues long. Per germline, CDR1 DFQATT and CDR2 SNEGSKA (reference sequence). V lost 3 bases to trimming and J lost 5 bases, with 16 bases between them. CDR3 sequence reads: CSASPGRLGYGYTF. CDR3 nucleotides: TGCAGTGCTAGCCCCGGGAGGCTAGGGTATGGCTACACCTTC.

This clonotype has only a few counts. This chain links TRBV2 with TRBJ2-7; TRBD1 or TRBD2 may be the D gene (6 bases each). CDR1 SNHLY and CDR2 FYNNEI come from the germline V gene. V was shortened by 7 bases and J by 7 bases, with 17 bases between the two germline ends. The CDR3 sequence is 13 residues long. The CDR3, as DNA: TGTGCCAGCATGAATCCAGGGGAGGAAGAGCAGTACTTC. This sequence encodes CASMNPGEEEQYF.

This clonotype has more than one count but fewer than ten. The chain recombines TRBV20-1 with TRBJ1-6, with 7 bases lining up with TRBD1. Germline trimming cut 3 bases from V and 10 bases from J; bases unmatched to any gene: 12. This CDR3 is built from 15 residues. Germline lookup yields CDR1 DFQATT and CDR2 SNEGSKA (reference sequence). The CDR3 reads CSASRLTGTGSPLHF. Written as DNA, the CDR3 is TGCAGTGCTAGCCGGCTGACAGGGACCGGATCACCCCTCCACTTT.

The V and J genes are TRBV12-3 or TRBV12-4 and TRBJ2-7, with TRBD1 identical over 7 bases. J lost 2 bases, V lost 3 bases, and 4 bases had no gene match. The CDR3 runs 14 residues. The CDR3 DNA follows: TGTGCCAGCAGTTTTTACAGGGGAGCCTACGAGCAGTACTTC. This codes for CASSFYRGAYEQYF.

The chain couples TRBV7-9 to TRBJ2-5; perhaps TRBD2 as D (5 bases). The CDR3 is 11 amino acids. Per the germline V gene, CDR1 is SEHNR and CDR2 is FQNEAQ (reference sequence). The V gene lost 5 bases and the J gene lost 11 bases, with 12 bases spanning the gap. The CDR3 DNA reads as TGTGCCAGCAGCCACCCGGGGAATCAGTACTTC. Protein sequence: CASSHPGNQYF.

This sequence joins TRBV5-1 and TRBJ2-2; TRBD1 matches 8 bases. This CDR3 has 18 amino acids. V trimming: 1 base; J trimming: 0 bases; junction bases outside the gene matches: 8. Germline V gene sequence: CDR1 SGHRS, CDR2 YFSETQ. This CDR3 reads CASSLFRDRLPNTGELFF. CDR3 in DNA: TGCGCCAGCAGCTTGTTCCGGGACAGGTTACCGAACACCGGGGAGCTGTTTTTT.

The V call is TRBV10-3, the J call TRBJ2-7; a weak D match, TRBD2 (7 bases). CDR3 length: 13 amino acids. Germline CDR1 and CDR2: ENHRY and SYGVKD. The V gene lost 8 bases and the J gene lost 0 bases, with 11 bases spanning the gap. CDR3 nucleotides: TGTGCCATCGGGGGGGGCGGCTCCTACGAGCAGTACTTC. Amino acid sequence: CAIGGGGSYEQYF.

This sequence joins TRBV12-3 or TRBV12-4 and TRBJ1-2; D may be TRBD1 (5 bases). This CDR3 spans 13 amino acids. With 2 bases removed from V and 7 bases from J, the gap between germline ends came to 11 bases. CDR3 sequence reads: CASSLNQGVGYTF. The CDR3 DNA is TGTGCCAGCAGTTTAAATCAGGGCGTTGGCTACACCTTC.

A remark on this clonotype: At one end the junction does not follow the germline gene, possibly because of a read error. The rearrangement joins TRBV5-1 to TRBJ1-2; 11 positions agree with TRBD1. The CDR3 is 16 amino acids. Germline CDR1 SGHRS, CDR2 YFSETQ. As DNA, the CDR3 is TGCACCAGCAGCTCCGGGACAGGGGGGCTAGGGGATGGCTACACCTTC. It codes for CTSSSGTGGLGDGYTF.

The chain links TRBV6-6 to TRBJ2-7, with 7 bases that match TRBD1. This CDR3 has 15 amino acids. Germline trimming cut 0 bases from V and 5 bases from J; bases unmatched to any gene: 7. Germline V gives CDR1 MNHNY, CDR2 SVGAGI (reference sequence). Here the CDR3 reads CASSYSPSQGDEQYF. CDR3 bases: TGTGCCAGCAGTTACTCTCCTAGCCAGGGGGACGAGCAGTACTTC.

This chain connects TRBV30 to TRBJ2-7, with D perhaps matching TRBD1 or TRBD2 (6 bases each). Trimming removed 6 bases at V and 0 bases at J, with 15 bases between. Germline CDR1 and CDR2: GTSNPN and SVGIG (reference sequence). CDR3 length equals 14 residues. DNA of the CDR3: TGTGCCTGCACGGGGGCAGGGGCCTCCTACGAGCAGTACTTC. Protein product: CACTGAGASYEQYF.

This clonotype turned up a few times. The rearrangement joins TRBV10-3 to TRBJ2-3; D not resolved. Per the germline V gene, CDR1 is ENHRY and CDR2 is SYGVKD. The germline V and J ends were trimmed by 6 bases and 6 bases, with 16 bases remaining between them. This CDR3 comprises 14 residues. The DNA for the CDR3 is TGTGCCATCAGAGATAGTGGCCCCTCCGATACGCAGTATTTT. Translation gives CAIRDSGPSDTQYF.

This clonotype appeared a few times. V gene TRBV4-1 combines with J gene TRBJ2-7, with D perhaps TRBD1 (6 bases). The V end lost 0 bases, the J end lost 4 bases, and 13 bases lay between the germline ends. The CDR3 sequence is 15 residues long. Germline V gene sequence: CDR1 MGHRA, CDR2 YSYEKL. The CDR3 DNA follows: TGCGCCAGCAGCCAAGAGCTGGGGGCCGTTTACGAGCAGTACTTC. Its protein product is CASSQELGAVYEQYF.

This clonotype was recorded a few times. V is TRBV7-8 and J is TRBJ2-1, with TRBD2 identical over 10 bases. The CDR3 length is 18 residues. V shed 5 bases, J shed 5 bases, and the junction held 15 bases outside the gene matches. Looked up from germline, CDR1 is SGHVS and CDR2 is FQNEAQ. CDR3 sequence (DNA): TGTGCCAGCAGCCTCCCGGCAGGGAGGACTAGCGGTAACAATGAGCAGTTCTTC. Amino acid sequence: CASSLPAGRTSGNNEQFF.

The chain links TRBV9 to TRBJ2-3; 8 bases line up with TRBD2. The CDR3 spans 16 residues. CDR1 and CDR2 from the germline V gene are SGDLS and YYNGEE. V gave up 3 bases and J gave up 0 bases; unmatched junction bases: 6. CDR3 loop: CASSALAGLSTDTQYF. The DNA for the CDR3 is TGTGCCAGCAGCGCCTTAGCGGGGCTAAGCACAGATACGCAGTATTTT. The variable domain in full, completed from reference TRBV9 and TRBJ2-3, reads DSGVTQTPKHLITATGQRVTLRCSPRSGDLSVYWYQQSLDQGLQFLIQYYNGEERAKGNILERFSAQQFPDLHSELNLSSLELGDSALYFCASSALAGLSTDTQYFGPGTRLTVL.

J is TRBJ2-2 and V is TRBV7-7; D remains unclear. The V gene's germline CDR1 is SSHAT and CDR2 FNYEAQ (reference sequence). This CDR3 region has 16 residues. With 5 bases removed from V and 4 bases from J, the gap between germline ends came to 17 bases. In nucleotides, the CDR3 is TGTGCCAGCAGCCCCTCGGGCTCCCCAGGCACCGGGGAGCTGTTTTTT. Protein product: CASSPSGSPGTGELFF.

In this sample, this clonotype turned up a few times. V gene TRBV4-1 combines with J gene TRBJ1-2, with TRBD1 identical over 10 bases. Trimming at V came to 4 bases and at J to 7 bases, leaving 15 bases not matched to a gene. The CDR3 is 17 amino acids. The germline V gene has CDR1 MGHRA and CDR2 YSYEKL. Here the CDR3 DNA reads TGCGCCAGCAGCCCCTGGGGAGGGGACAGGGGCTCTGGTGGCTACACCTTC. Protein: CASSPWGGDRGSGGYTF.

In its sample, this clonotype was seen many times. The chain couples TRBV5-1 to TRBJ2-7, with 12 nucleotides matching TRBD2. The CDR3 has 16 amino acids. The germline CDR1 and CDR2 sequences are SGHRS and YFSETQ. V lost 4 bases and J lost 2; bases outside the gene matches: 7. CDR3 sequence: CASSPGGLAGTYEQYF. CDR3 nucleotides: TGCGCCAGCAGCCCCGGCGGACTAGCGGGGACCTACGAGCAGTACTTC.

This clonotype was counted a few times. J is TRBJ2-7 and V is TRBV29-1, with 13 nucleotides matching TRBD2. J lost 2 bases, V lost 6 bases, and 4 bases had no gene match. The CDR3 is 14 residues long. Germline values: CDR1 SQVTM, CDR2 ANQGSEA. CDR3 amino acids: CSVRGLAGAYEQYF. The CDR3 DNA is TGCAGCGTCAGAGGACTAGCGGGGGCCTACGAGCAGTACTTC.

The V gene is TRBV20-1, the J gene TRBJ2-1, with 14 bases identical to TRBD2. CDR3 length equals 15 residues. Per germline, CDR1 DFQATT and CDR2 SNEGSKA (reference sequence). V dropped 6 bases and J dropped 6; count of bases not matched to a gene: 7. Here the CDR3 reads CSAEPGTSGGNEQFF. As DNA, the CDR3 is TGCAGTGCCGAACCCGGGACTAGCGGGGGCAATGAGCAGTTCTTC.

CDR3 DNA: TGTGCCAGCAGTTACTCCGGGACTAGCGAGGAGACCCAGTACTTC. Translating gives CASSYSGTSEETQYF. The J gene is TRBJ2-5, the V gene TRBV6-5; 10 nucleotides line up with TRBD2. CDR3 size: 15 residues. Germline V gene data show CDR1 as MNHEY and CDR2 as SVGAGI. V shed 0 bases, J shed 5 bases, and the junction held 3 bases outside the gene matches.

V and J are TRBV27 and TRBJ2-5; 13 positions agree with TRBD2. The CDR3 runs 18 residues. Germline CDR1 MNHEY, CDR2 SMNVEV (reference sequence). With V trimmed by 1 base and J by 3 bases, 8 bases remained unmatched. DNA of the CDR3: TGTGCCAGCAGTTTATATACTAGCGGGAGGGCGTGGAAAGAGACCCAGTACTTC. Translated: CASSLYTSGRAWKETQYF.

The chain recombines TRBV20-1 with TRBJ2-3; TRBD2 might be the D (6 bases). V lost 7 bases and J lost 4, with 12 bases in between. This CDR3 region has 12 residues. Germline V CDR1 and CDR2: DFQATT, SNEGSKA (reference sequence). The chain's CDR3 is CSGVADPDTQYF. The CDR3 DNA sequence: TGCAGTGGGGTAGCGGACCCAGATACGCAGTATTTT.

The V gene is TRBV5-1, the J gene TRBJ2-1, with 8 bases aligning to TRBD2. The V and J ends lost 1 base and 5 bases, in that order; junction bases with no gene match: 5. Germline CDR1 is SGHRS and CDR2 is YFSETQ. There are 15 residues in the CDR3. The CDR3 DNA sequence: TGCGCCAGCAGCTTGTCACTAGCGGCGAACAATGAGCAGTTCTTC. It is translated as CASSLSLAANNEQFF.

The chain combines TRBV6-6 with TRBJ1-5; a weak D match, TRBD1 (5 bases). The CDR3 is 15 amino acids. Germline V gene sequence: CDR1 MNHNY, CDR2 SVGAGI (reference sequence). The V end was cut by 7 bases, the J end by 5 bases, with 18 bases between. CDR3 coding DNA: TGTGCCAGCACCCATCTCGGGCAGGGAGATCAGCCCCAGCATTTT. It encodes CASTHLGQGDQPQHF.

This clonotype was observed a handful of times. This rearrangement joins TRBV7-9 to TRBJ1-2; the D gene is possibly TRBD1 (5 bases). V lost 4 bases, J lost 6 bases, and 18 bases lay in between. The V gene's germline CDR1 is SEHNR and CDR2 FQNEAQ (reference sequence). CDR3 length equals 15 residues. The DNA for the CDR3 is TGTGCCAGCAGCTCCGGGACGACCCATCCAAATGGCTACACCTTC. It yields the protein CASSSGTTHPNGYTF.